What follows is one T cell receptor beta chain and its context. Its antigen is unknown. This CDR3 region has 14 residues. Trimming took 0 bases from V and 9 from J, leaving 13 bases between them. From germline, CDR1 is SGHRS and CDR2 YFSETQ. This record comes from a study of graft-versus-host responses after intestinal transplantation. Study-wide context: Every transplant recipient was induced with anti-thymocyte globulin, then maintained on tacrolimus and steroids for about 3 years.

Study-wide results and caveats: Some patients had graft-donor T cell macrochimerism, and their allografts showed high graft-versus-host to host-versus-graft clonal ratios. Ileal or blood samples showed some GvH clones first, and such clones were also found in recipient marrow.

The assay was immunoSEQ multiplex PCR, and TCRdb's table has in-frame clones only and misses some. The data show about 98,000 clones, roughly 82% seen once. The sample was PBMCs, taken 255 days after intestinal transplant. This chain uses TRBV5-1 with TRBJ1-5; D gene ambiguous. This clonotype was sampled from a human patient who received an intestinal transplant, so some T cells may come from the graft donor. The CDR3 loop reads CASSLGPRSAPQHF. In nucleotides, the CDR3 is TGCGCCAGCAGCTTGGGGCCGCGGTCGGCGCCCCAGCATTTT.